This TCR beta chain was identified during a study of Graves' ophthalmopathy and Graves' hyperthyroidism. CDR1 is DFQATT, CDR2 SNEGSKA, per germline (reference sequence). Trimming cost V 3 bases and J 6 bases, with 14 bases left between them. CDR3 length: 14 amino acids. Study results and caveats: Most expanded clonotypes from thyroid (those above 0.001 frequency) were also found in blood. A 13-signature model separated ophthalmopathy from stable hyperthyroidism, reaching roughly 85% sensitivity and almost 82% specificity cross-validated.

Newly diagnosed, the hyperthyroidism patients had under 2 months' duration and were aged 18 to 65. Excluded: other autoimmune disease, uncontrolled infection, pregnancy or lactation. TCR beta CDR3 regions were amplified from RNA transcripts. In the first round, RT-PCR was carried out with HTBI primers, and a multiplex PCR formed the second round. TCRdb re-analysed the multiplex PCR reads in MiXCR, keeping a single row per CDR3 protein. The sample records 1 million to 1.3 million distinct CDR3 sequences, around a third being singletons. This clonotype has just one count. What it recognizes is unknown. This sequence originates from an adult man with Graves' hyperthyroidism. The chain employs TRBV20-1 and TRBJ2-2, with D possibly matching TRBD2 (5 bases). What was sequenced was peripheral blood or thyroid tissue (not recorded which). The CDR3 region has the DNA TGCAGTGCTAGTTCCTCTAGCCGGGCCGGGGAGCTGTTTTTT. Its protein product is CSASSSSRAGELFF.